This T cell receptor (beta chain) was sequenced in a study of T cells after yellow fever vaccination (dated by TCRdb to about 2019). Regarding the study in general: The SMART-Seq v4 Ultra Low Input RNA kit was used to prepare libraries from fractions with low cell numbers. To follow T-cell clones before and after primary and booster YFV17D yellow fever vaccination, bulk TCR alpha and beta repertoires were sequenced over time. Two healthy male donors made up the cohort, one aged 18 to 29 years and the other aged 30 to 40 years. Bulk PBMC replicates and cell subsets were isolated from blood drawn at multiple timepoints before and after both primary and secondary immunization.

Beyond this particular receptor, the publication reports: A small fraction of clonotypes showed up in both the CD4 and CD8 compartments, probably as a result of convergent recombination. Compared with the primary T-cell response, the secondary T-cell response was weaker but faster, peaking on day 5 rather than day 15. Computational filtering was required because FACS-sorted repertoires could contain abundant contaminating clonotypes from the bulk population. Only a couple of donors were included in the study, so the extent to which the findings can be generalized is limited. After the booster, most of the clones that had expanded following primary vaccination were detected again (roughly 96% of CD4 and around 88% of CD8), which suggests that memory was broadly maintained.

The sample's treatment or condition label, in plain terms: live attenuated yellow fever vaccine strain. PBMCs were isolated from peripheral blood using a standard Ficoll-Paque protocol. Dynabeads CD4 and CD8 positive selection kits were used to isolate CD4 and CD8 T-cell fractions. TriZol was used to extract RNA from bulk PBMCs, from CD4 and CD8 fractions, and from dextramer-positive and dextramer-negative fractions. Note on this clonotype: Its antigen specificity is not known. There are no base qualities to consult, and no much larger clone falls within one base.

Sequences SGHRS (CDR1) and YFSETQ (CDR2) are obtained from the germline V gene. V is reduced by 3 bases and J by 0 bases, leaving a spacing of 7 bases between them. There are 13 amino acids in the CDR3, from cysteine to phenylalanine inclusive. The kept DNA is CDR3 alone, 39 bases in frame from the first base. TCR cDNA was synthesized by 5'RACE template switching, through which a universal primer site and unique molecular identifiers were introduced. Priming for cDNA synthesis came from both the TCR alpha and TCR beta constant segments. Libraries were amplified in two PCR steps, with sample barcodes and sequencing adapters added in the second step. Sequencing of libraries was done on Illumina HiSeq 2500 (2x100 bp) or NovaSeq (2x150 bp). On the authors' methods: MIGEC handled demultiplexing of reads and collapsing into UMI consensus sequences, while MiXCR performed V(D)J alignment. Clonotypes responding to the vaccine were identified with edgeR on replicate PBMC samples, with the criteria of FDR below 0.01 and a log2 fold change above 5 up to day 15. Each bulk clonotype was labeled CD4 or CD8 based on which sequenced repertoire, CD4 or CD8, contained the clonotype at higher abundance. In TCRdb, the public reads were trimmed at Q25 with fastp and aligned with MiXCR, with productive beta chains retained. Rows are unified per CDR3 protein, each entry keeping the most common DNA and genes. The authors' filters were not applied to this entry. The sample includes a few hundred thousand distinct CDR3 sequences, with over 10% observed a single time. Roughly 0.5% of the sample comes from the top ten.

Specimen: CD4+ T cells sorted from PBMCs, collected 45 days after the yellow fever booster vaccination. The TCR was taken from a man aged 30 to 45 who received the YFV17D yellow fever vaccine. The chain links TRBV5-1 with TRBJ2-7; tentative D gene TRBD1, with 5 bases matching. The sequenced DNA: TGCGCCAGCAGCTCGGACAACTCCTACGAGCAGTACTTC. Its coded protein is CASSSDNSYEQYF.